A single sample gave rise to the 25 T cell receptor beta chains below, sequenced in a study of blood T cell repertoires in COVID-19 (TCRdb year 2020). The library was produced with the immunoSEQ multiplex PCR assay. The immuneACCESS repertoire file appears here via TCRdb, limited to in-frame rearrangements. These files lack a portion of the clones; in checked studies, under half of the deficit traces to unresolved V genes, and the cause of the others is not known. The sample table holds about 42,000 clones, of which approximately 92% were seen once. In total, the top ten clones hold 7% to 9.5% of the sample. The sample was peripheral blood. Receptors were obtained from a man aged 25 to 40 with active or convalescent COVID-19.

This chain connects TRBV4-3 to TRBJ1-3, with D possibly being TRBD1 (6 bases). V was shortened by 0 bases and J by 3 bases, with 15 bases between the two germline ends. CDR1 is LGHNA and CDR2 is YSLEER in the germline V gene. The CDR3 consists of 17 residues. As DNA, the CDR3 is TGCGCCAGCAGCCAAGATCATCTGGGGGCTTTTGGAAACACCATATATTTT. Translated: CASSQDHLGAFGNTIYF.

The CDR3, as DNA: TGTGCCAGCAGACCGGGGGCTGGGGCCAACGTCCTGACTTTC. Translation gives CASRPGAGANVLTF. V is TRBV28 and J is TRBJ2-6; tentative D call: TRBD2 (6 bases). Germline CDR1 MDHEN, CDR2 SYDVKM. V dropped 6 bases and J dropped 2 bases, with 8 bases sitting between them. The CDR3 has 14 residues.

The V call is TRBV6-5, the J call TRBJ1-1; 7 bases agree with TRBD1. This CDR3 region has 13 residues. Germline CDR1 is MNHEY and CDR2 is SVGAGI. The V segment lost 6 bases and the J segment 2 bases; nucleotides outside the gene matches: 3. The CDR3 DNA follows: TGTGCCAGCAGAAACAGGGGCAACACTGAAGCTTTCTTT. This sequence encodes CASRNRGNTEAFF.

This clone came up once. V is TRBV5-4 and J is TRBJ2-5; a possible D gene is TRBD2 (5 bases). The CDR3 is 15 amino acids. In germline, CDR1 is SGHNT, CDR2 YYREEE (reference sequence). Trimming took off 4 bases at V and 7 bases at J, with 20 bases between the two ends. CDR3 region: CASSDASASHRTQYF. As DNA, the CDR3 is TGTGCCAGCAGCGATGCATCGGCTAGCCACCGGACCCAGTACTTC.

This chain connects TRBV3-1 (or the pseudogene TRBV3-2) to TRBJ1-1, with TRBD1 matching over 8 bases. Germline-derived CDR1 and CDR2 are LGHDT and YNNKEL (reference sequence). The CDR3 has 14 residues. V shed 3 bases, J shed 1 base, and the junction held 1 base outside the gene matches. This CDR3 is CASSHGTGNTEAFF. CDR3 DNA sequence: TGTGCCAGCAGCCACGGGACAGGGAACACTGAAGCTTTCTTT.

The chain is built from TRBV5-3 and TRBJ2-7; TRBD2 matches 9 bases. TRBV5-3 is an ORF, and what it does is uncertain. V was clipped by 0 bases and J by 3 bases; unmatched bases: 4. CDR3 length: 15 residues. The CDR3 spells CARSLGREGHYEQYV. DNA for the CDR3: TGTGCCAGAAGCTTGGGGCGGGAGGGCCACTACGAGCAGTACGTC.

J is TRBJ2-1 and V is TRBV6-2 or TRBV6-3; D may be TRBD2 (5 bases). Germline V CDR1 and CDR2: MNHEY, SVGEGT. Trimming removed 4 bases from V and 7 bases from J, with 8 bases in between. There are 12 residues in the CDR3. The CDR3 region is CASSLDSNEQFF. CDR3 bases: TGTGCCAGCAGTTTGGACTCTAATGAGCAGTTCTTC.

This chain joins TRBV7-9 and TRBJ1-5; no reliable D call. The CDR3 runs 13 residues. Germline-derived CDR1 and CDR2 are SEHNR and FQNEAQ (reference sequence). V lost 2 bases and J 4 bases, leaving 6 bases between the germline ends. This CDR3 reads CASSLSRNQPQHF. The CDR3 DNA is TGTGCCAGCAGCTTAAGCAGGAATCAGCCCCAGCATTTT.

This clone was seen a single time. The V gene is TRBV19, the J gene TRBJ1-5; D unclear. Germline V gene lookup returns CDR1 LNHDA and CDR2 SQIVND (reference sequence). The CDR3 runs to 17 residues. The germline V and J ends were trimmed by 5 bases and 4 bases, with 21 bases remaining between them. This CDR3 reads CASSPTLGPARNQPQHF. DNA for the CDR3: TGTGCCAGTAGTCCAACCCTTGGCCCCGCGAGGAATCAGCCCCAGCATTTT. Using reference TRBV19 and TRBJ1-5 for the parts outside the CDR3, the full variable domain is DGGITQSPKYLFRKEGQNVTLSCEQNLNHDAMYWYRQDPGQGLRLIYYSQIVNDFQKGDIAEGYSVSREKKESFPLTVTSAQKNPTAFYLCASSPTLGPARNQPQHFGDGTRLSIL.

The J gene is TRBJ2-1, the V gene TRBV6-2 or TRBV6-3; a possible D gene is TRBD1 (6 bases). The CDR3 spans 17 residues. V dropped 4 bases and J dropped 3 bases, with 19 bases sitting between them. CDR1 and CDR2 (germline): MNHEY, SVGEGT. The CDR3 DNA reads TGTGCCAGCAGTTCTGGGGGTGGGGGCCGCTACTACAATGAGCAGTTCTTC. Translating it yields CASSSGGGGRYYNEQFF.

The genes are TRBV7-3 and TRBJ2-4; D may be TRBD1 (7 bases). This CDR3 region has 14 residues. V lost 5 bases and J 8 bases, leaving 16 bases between the germline ends. Germline assignment: CDR1 SGHTA and CDR2 FQGTGA. The CDR3 is CASSLGGGTDIQYF. CDR3 sequence (DNA): TGTGCCAGCAGCCTAGGAGGGGGCACGGACATTCAGTACTTC.

This chain links TRBV2 with TRBJ2-1; TRBD2 aligns across 8 bases. Per the germline V gene, CDR1 is SNHLY and CDR2 is FYNNEI. This CDR3 is 14 amino acids long. J lost 5 bases, V lost 6 bases, and 6 bases had no gene match. The CDR3 here is CASREGLGHNEQFF. The CDR3 coding sequence is TGTGCCAGCAGGGAGGGACTAGGGCACAATGAGCAGTTCTTC. Drawing the rest from reference TRBV2 and TRBJ2-1, the complete variable domain is EPEVTQTPSHQVTQMGQEVILRCVPISNHLYFYWYRQILGQKVEFLVSFYNNEISEKSEIFDDQFSVERPDGSNFTLKIRSTKLEDSAMYFCASREGLGHNEQFFGPGTRLTVL.

This rearrangement joins TRBV10-3 to TRBJ2-7; 7 bases map to TRBD1. The CDR3 runs to 14 residues. Trimming cost V 5 bases and J 3 bases; bases outside gene matches: 7. Germline V lookup: CDR1 ENHRY, CDR2 SYGVKD. The CDR3 DNA sequence: TGTGCCATCAGTAAGGACAGGTCGGTCTACGAGCAGTACTTC. Encoded protein: CAISKDRSVYEQYF.

The V gene is TRBV11-2, the J gene TRBJ2-7, with D maybe TRBD2 (6 bases). Between the trimmed V and J ends, which lost 3 bases and 10 bases, there was a span of 10 bases. The CDR3 spans 11 residues. The germline CDR1 and CDR2 sequences are SGHAT and FQNNGV. The CDR3 DNA reads TGTGCCAGCAGCTTTAAAGCGGGTCAGTACTTC. Residues: CASSFKAGQYF.

The chain carries TRBV6-6 and TRBJ1-4; 7 bases fit TRBD1. V shed 2 bases and J 11 bases; nucleotides not matched to a gene: 8. The CDR3 has 14 amino acids. CDR1 MNHNY and CDR2 SVGAGI come from the germline V gene (reference sequence). The CDR3 region has the DNA TGTGCCAGCAGTTACGGGACAGCTTTTGAGAAACTGTTTTTT. As protein: CASSYGTAFEKLFF.

This clone was detected once. The V call is TRBV6-5, the J call TRBJ2-3; 11 nucleotides match TRBD2. CDR1 and CDR2 (germline): MNHEY, SVGAGI. The CDR3 loop spans 14 amino acids. With 6 bases clipped from V and 4 bases from J, the junction kept 3 bases outside the gene matches. CDR3 amino acids: CASRKLAGADTQYF. The DNA of the CDR3 is TGTGCCAGCAGAAAACTAGCGGGGGCAGATACGCAGTATTTT.

This rearrangement joins TRBV6-4 to TRBJ2-1; D gene ambiguous. Trimming took off 0 bases at V and 5 bases at J, with 5 bases between the two ends. Germline values: CDR1 MRHNA, CDR2 SNTAGT. This CDR3 spans 13 amino acids. The CDR3 DNA is TGTGCCAGCAGTGACTCCGCGGACAATGAGCAGTTCTTC. Translation gives CASSDSADNEQFF.

The V call is TRBV5-5, the J call TRBJ2-7; tentative D call: TRBD1 (6 bases). The germline V and J ends were trimmed by 4 bases and 2 bases, with 16 bases remaining between them. CDR1 and CDR2 from the germline V gene are SGHKS and YYEKEE (reference sequence). This CDR3 region has 15 residues. The CDR3 is CASSAGVSGAYEQYV. The DNA of the CDR3 is TGTGCCAGCAGCGCAGGGGTTTCAGGAGCCTACGAGCAGTACGTC.

J is TRBJ1-4 and V is TRBV6-5; D is perhaps TRBD1 (6 bases). The CDR3 sequence is 15 residues long. V gave up 0 bases and J gave up 7 bases, with 12 bases separating them. Germline V lookup: CDR1 MNHEY, CDR2 SVGAGI. DNA for the CDR3: TGTGCCAGCAGTTACTCGGGGGCCAGGGGTGAAAAACTGTTTTTT. Amino acids: CASSYSGARGEKLFF.

This sequence joins TRBV10-3 and TRBJ2-4, with TRBD2 matching 10 bases. After removal of 4 bases from V and 8 bases from J, the junction contained 8 bases not matched to a gene. CDR1 ENHRY and CDR2 SYGVKD come from the germline V gene. The CDR3 runs to 15 residues. As DNA, the CDR3 is TGTGCCATCAGTGCAGCGGGAGGGCCCGGGGACATTCAGTACTTC. Translation gives CAISAAGGPGDIQYF.

The chain couples TRBV5-8 to TRBJ1-1; weak D call: TRBD1 (5 bases). The CDR3 has 12 residues. Trimming pared 2 bases from V and 10 bases from J, leaving 12 bases between. The germline gives CDR1 SGHTS, CDR2 YDEGEE. Here the CDR3 DNA reads TGTGCCAGCAGCTTTAACCCCGGGGGAGCTTTCTTT. It is translated as CASSFNPGGAFF.

V gene TRBV6-2 or TRBV6-3 combines with J gene TRBJ2-2, with TRBD2 matching 9 bases. CDR3 length equals 15 residues. Germline trimming cut 6 bases from V and 4 bases from J; bases unmatched to any gene: 6. CDR1 is MNHEY and CDR2 is SVGEGT in the germline V gene. This CDR3 is CASSKGLAITGELFF. Written as DNA, the CDR3 is TGTGCCAGCAGCAAGGGACTAGCAATCACCGGGGAGCTGTTTTTT.

This chain joins TRBV6-1 and TRBJ2-5; 7 nucleotides match TRBD1. Germline V gene lookup returns CDR1 MNHNS and CDR2 SASEGT. This CDR3 is 14 amino acids long. V shed 3 bases, J shed 5 bases, and the junction held 6 bases outside the gene matches. CDR3 region: CASSETGYRETQYF. In DNA, the CDR3 is TGTGCCAGCAGTGAGACAGGGTACCGGGAGACCCAGTACTTC.

This rearrangement joins TRBV27 to TRBJ2-3; D possibly corresponds to TRBD2 (7 bases). Germline CDR1 MNHEY, CDR2 SMNVEV (reference sequence). This CDR3 region has 14 residues. The V end was cut by 6 bases, the J end by 1 base, with 11 bases between. The CDR3 region is CASRLGGGTDTQYF. The CDR3 coding sequence is TGTGCCAGCAGGCTAGGGGGGGGCACAGATACGCAGTATTTT.

The V and J genes are TRBV14 and TRBJ1-1, with TRBD1 matching 8 bases. V lost 6 bases and J lost 5; bases outside the gene matches: 5. Germline CDR1 reads SGHDN; CDR2 reads FVKESK. The CDR3 consists of 13 residues. CDR3 amino acids: CASSPGGRTEAFF. Written as DNA, the CDR3 is TGTGCCAGCAGTCCAGGGGGCAGAACTGAAGCTTTCTTT.